The source of this T cell receptor (beta chain) is a study of cytomegalovirus exposure and HLA in healthy donors. Regarding the study as a whole: Three chains linked to CMV were shown in vitro to be specific for CMV antigens.

About this clone itself: What it binds is not known.

Clones were read by immunoSEQ multiplex PCR, and TCRdb kept only the in-frame ones, dropping some. This sample has some 120,000 clones, with 89% found just once. The germline V gene has CDR1 MNHEY and CDR2 SVGAGI. After removal of 2 bases from V and 6 bases from J, the junction contained 4 bases not matched to a gene. CDR3 length: 14 residues. The receptor was derived from a woman between 18 and 30 years old in good health and CMV-seronegative. V is TRBV6-5 and J is TRBJ1-5; 7 bases agree with TRBD1. Material for sequencing was PBMCs. The CDR3 sequence: CASSYGNRGQPQHF. CDR3 in DNA: TGTGCCAGCAGTTACGGGAACAGGGGTCAGCCCCAGCATTTT.